A single sample gave rise to the 2 T cell receptor beta chains below, sequenced in a study of T cell responses to AZD1222 COVID-19 vaccine. TCRdb keeps only in-frame clones here, not all; method: immunoSEQ multiplex PCR. The table records about 110,000 clones, approximately 89% of them present only once. The sample consisted of peripheral blood, taken on day 0 of AZD1222 vaccination. Receptors were obtained from an adult in good health.

The chain couples TRBV5-4 to TRBJ2-3; D may correspond to TRBD1 or TRBD2 (5 bases each). V was cut by 1 base and J by 0 bases, with 15 bases left in between. The CDR3 is made up of 17 amino acids. Germline assignment: CDR1 SGHNT and CDR2 YYREEE (reference sequence). Here the CDR3 reads CASSLRAGAYSTDTQYF. CDR3 DNA: TGTGCCAGCAGCTTGAGGGCCGGGGCATATAGCACAGATACGCAGTATTTT.

This clone was seen once. The chain uses TRBV24-1 and TRBJ2-1, with D uncertain. V lost 3 bases and J lost 3, with 11 bases in between. This CDR3 contains 15 residues. The V gene's germline CDR1 is KGHDR and CDR2 SFDVKD. CDR3 sequence reads: CATSDPESGYNEQFF. The DNA of the CDR3 is TGTGCCACCAGTGATCCCGAGTCGGGCTACAATGAGCAGTTCTTC.